A selection of T cell receptor beta chains follows, all from one sample in a study of molecular identifiers for immune sequencing clone quantification. TCRdb reprocessed the PCR reads via MiXCR and lists one record per CDR3 protein. This table has more than 550,000 distinct CDR3 sequences, 25% appearing once. Sequenced material: naive CD8+ T cells from blood, with Jurkat cell RNA spiked in. The receptors were sampled from a human donor in good health. Some libraries in this study had Jurkat cell RNA spiked in. Each CDR3 is given with its conserved first and last residue.

j_call	v_call	cdr3_aa
TRBJ1-1	TRBV27	CASSFAGVGTEAFF
TRBJ1-5	TRBV28	CASSFYRGGNQPQHF
TRBJ2-7	TRBV20-1	CSARDHGSSYEQYF
TRBJ2-5	TRBV10-3	CAISGPGQPQETQYF
TRBJ2-7	TRBV28	CASVRLAGAYEQYF
TRBJ2-6	TRBV19	CASSVGTRAAGANVLTF
TRBJ2-5	TRBV9	CASSVELAGETQYF
TRBJ2-7	TRBV4-1	CASSQVLSSSYEQYF
TRBJ1-1	TRBV9	CASRKRGVEAFF
TRBJ1-1	TRBV14	CASSQDVGATYSEAFF
TRBJ2-7	TRBV20-1	CSARSGGTYEQYF
TRBJ2-7	TRBV7-9	CASSPTDRGQYLGEQYF
TRBJ2-6	TRBV27	CASSFRTAGANVLTF
TRBJ2-7	TRBV9	CASSAGTGGNEQYF
TRBJ2-1	TRBV4-1	CASSQNSGTGGRNEQFF
TRBJ2-7	TRBV20-1	CSARAYRATTYEQYF
TRBJ1-5	TRBV7-9	CASSLGFQPQHF
TRBJ2-3	TRBV10-2	CASSVPWASQKDTQYF
TRBJ2-7	TRBV6-2/TRBV6-3	CASSRTSADEQHF
TRBJ1-2	TRBV4-3	CASSPGRSGTDGYTF
TRBJ2-3	TRBV30	CAWSTGTSTDTQYF
TRBJ2-2	TRBV28	CASSGKSVELLF
TRBJ2-3	TRBV20-1	CSAWTSESTDTQYF
TRBJ2-3	TRBV13	CASSARDRVNTQYF
TRBJ2-1	TRBV4-1	CASSQRGLWEVDEQFF
TRBJ2-1	TRBV27	CASSLGFGGRAGNEQFF
TRBJ2-3	TRBV4-1	CASSQVPGVPTDTQYF
TRBJ2-3	TRBV6-1	CASSEEGAGARTDTQYF
TRBJ2-5	TRBV11-2	CASSSDNQETQYF
TRBJ2-5	TRBV2	CASSESQRDSLLETQCF
TRBJ2-7	TRBV7-2	CASSLGLGQAYEQYF
TRBJ1-2	TRBV20-1	CSAKAFNYGYTF
TRBJ1-1	TRBV27	CASSPARGRHPNTEAFF
TRBJ2-7	TRBV9	CASSGDRPEQYF
TRBJ1-2	TRBV7-2	CASSLATGEGYTF